These 25 T cell receptor beta chains were sequenced from one sample in a study of T cell responses to AZD1222 COVID-19 vaccine. Clones were read by immunoSEQ multiplex PCR, and TCRdb kept only the in-frame ones, dropping some. In the table there are about 140,000 clones, about 90% of which are singletons. The input for sequencing was peripheral blood, taken on day 0 of AZD1222 vaccination. These TCRs come from an adult in good health.

The chain recombines TRBV7-6 with TRBJ2-5, with 10 bases matching TRBD2. Germline V CDR1 and CDR2: SGHVS, FNYEAQ. The ends lost 4 bases at V and 3 bases at J; junction bases unmatched: 11. CDR3 length equals 17 residues. CDR3 protein: CASSSPRTSGLEETQYF. For the CDR3, the DNA is TGTGCCAGCAGCTCCCCTCGGACTAGCGGACTAGAAGAGACCCAGTACTTC.

The V gene is TRBV4-1, the J gene TRBJ2-3, with 10 bases matching TRBD2. The CDR3 runs 17 residues. Per the germline V gene, CDR1 is MGHRA and CDR2 is YSYEKL. With 0 bases clipped from V and 7 bases from J, the junction kept 10 bases outside the gene matches. The CDR3 coding sequence is TGCGCCAGCAGCCAAGATCTTCCAGCGGGGGGGCAAAATACGCAGTATTTT. Translating gives CASSQDLPAGGQNTQYF.

V is TRBV3-1 (or the pseudogene TRBV3-2) and J is TRBJ1-2; 7 nucleotides line up with TRBD1. The CDR3 totals 14 residues. V lost 1 base, J lost 5 bases, and 4 bases stayed unmatched. CDR1 is LGHDT, CDR2 YNNKEL, per germline (reference sequence). CDR3 coding DNA: TGTGCCAGCAGCCAAGGCAGGGGGGATTATGGCTACACCTTC. Its protein is CASSQGRGDYGYTF.

In DNA, the CDR3 is TGTGCCAGCAGTTCGACTAGCGGGAAAGGTAATGAGCAGTTCTTC. Translated: CASSSTSGKGNEQFF. The chain employs TRBV28 and TRBJ2-1; 11 nucleotides line up with TRBD2. The length of the CDR3 is 15 residues. Germline lookup yields CDR1 MDHEN and CDR2 SYDVKM. Germline trimming cut 4 bases from V and 7 bases from J; bases unmatched to any gene: 6.

The V and J genes are TRBV7-9 and TRBJ2-7; 7 bases map to TRBD2. From germline, CDR1 is SEHNR and CDR2 FQNEAQ (reference sequence). This CDR3 spans 13 amino acids. V was clipped by 0 bases and J by 7 bases; unmatched bases: 3. The CDR3 DNA is TGTGCCAGCAGCTTAGCGGGAGGGATAGAGCAGTACTTC. This codes for CASSLAGGIEQYF.

The rearrangement uses TRBV6-4 and TRBJ2-5; D may correspond to TRBD1 or TRBD2 (6 bases each). Germline V gene data show CDR1 as MRHNA and CDR2 as SNTAGT. V was clipped by 10 bases and J by 4 bases, with 16 bases between them. The CDR3 runs to 13 residues. The CDR3 region has the DNA TGTGCCACCTCATCGGGGGCTGGAGAGACCCAGTACTTC. It is translated as CATSSGAGETQYF.

This clone was found a few times. The chain carries TRBV6-2 or TRBV6-3 and TRBJ2-5, with 9 bases fitting TRBD1. The CDR3 loop spans 16 amino acids. V gave up 2 bases and J gave up 0 bases; unmatched junction bases: 4. CDR1 and CDR2 from the germline V gene are MNHEY and SVGEGT. CDR3 nucleotide sequence: TGTGCCAGCAGTTACGGGACAGGGAATAACCAAGAGACCCAGTACTTC. This translates into CASSYGTGNNQETQYF.

In its sample, this clone was seen once. This chain uses TRBV6-5 with TRBJ1-1, with 7 positions matching TRBD1. CDR1 MNHEY and CDR2 SVGAGI come from the germline V gene. V trimming: 6 bases; J trimming: 7 bases; junction bases outside the gene matches: 8. CDR3 length: 13 amino acids. The CDR3 sequence: CASSRDRVGEAFF. As DNA, the CDR3 is TGTGCCAGCAGCCGTGACAGGGTCGGTGAAGCTTTCTTT.

The rearrangement uses TRBV19 and TRBJ1-1; D remains unclear. The germline V and J ends were trimmed by 3 bases and 0 bases, with 8 bases remaining between them. Germline V gives CDR1 LNHDA, CDR2 SQIVND (reference sequence). The CDR3 runs to 14 residues. The CDR3: CASSMRTLNTEAFF. The CDR3 DNA sequence: TGTGCCAGTAGTATGAGAACCTTGAACACTGAAGCTTTCTTT.

The chain has TRBV6-2 or TRBV6-3 and TRBJ2-3; D unclear. This CDR3 is built from 13 residues. Germline CDR1 MNHEY, CDR2 SVGEGT. Trimming stripped 2 bases from V and 4 bases from J, with 7 bases between. The CDR3 bases are TGTGCCAGCAGTTACCTCACGCCAGATACGCAGTATTTT. This gives the protein CASSYLTPDTQYF.

The chain is built from TRBV27 and TRBJ1-2; D is possibly TRBD1 (5 bases). Trimming removed 5 bases from V and 0 bases from J, with 13 bases in between. There are 15 residues in the CDR3. Germline lookup yields CDR1 MNHEY and CDR2 SMNVEV (reference sequence). CDR3 protein: CASSPRTSTNYGYTF. The DNA for the CDR3 is TGTGCCAGCAGTCCCCGGACATCCACTAACTATGGCTACACCTTC.

The gene calls are TRBV13 and TRBJ2-1; 7 bases line up with TRBD2. CDR3 length equals 18 residues. Germline V gene data show CDR1 as PRHDT and CDR2 as FYEKMQ (reference sequence). Trimming removed 1 base from V and 2 bases from J; junction bases left unmatched: 11. CDR3 protein: CASSLVLAGAGAYNEQFF. The CDR3 DNA sequence: TGTGCCAGCAGCTTAGTTCTGGCGGGAGCGGGCGCCTACAATGAGCAGTTCTTC.

This clone is a singleton in its sample. This chain connects TRBV5-1 to TRBJ2-2, with no clear D. This CDR3 is 13 amino acids long. The germline gives CDR1 SGHRS, CDR2 YFSETQ. V was clipped by 3 bases and J by 6 bases, with 9 bases between them. The CDR3 coding sequence is TGCGCCAGCAGCTCCGACTTGGCCGGGGAGCTGTTTTTT. Its translation is CASSSDLAGELFF.

The gene calls are TRBV7-3 and TRBJ1-6; D unclear. The CDR3 has 13 amino acids. From germline, CDR1 is SGHTA and CDR2 FQGTGA. V lost 2 bases, J lost 7 bases, and 6 bases lay in between. The CDR3 is CASSLDLNSPLHF. In DNA form, the CDR3 reads TGTGCCAGCAGCTTAGACTTGAATTCACCCCTCCACTTT.

V and J are TRBV7-2 and TRBJ2-3, with 8 bases lining up with TRBD1. This CDR3 has 15 amino acids. Germline lookup yields CDR1 SGHTA and CDR2 FQGNSA. With V trimmed by 5 bases and J by 4 bases, 8 bases remained unmatched. This chain's CDR3 is CASSPGGVRADTQYF. In DNA form, the CDR3 reads TGTGCCAGCAGCCCAGGGGGCGTGAGGGCAGATACGCAGTATTTT.

The chain links TRBV24-1 to TRBJ2-5; 7 positions match TRBD1. This CDR3 is built from 15 residues. With V trimmed by 3 bases and J by 5 bases, 8 bases remained unmatched. The germline gives CDR1 KGHDR, CDR2 SFDVKD. In DNA, the CDR3 is TGTGCCACCAGTGATGGGGACAGTTGGGTGGAGACCCAGTACTTC. Translation: CATSDGDSWVETQYF.

This rearrangement joins TRBV18 to TRBJ2-7, with D uncertain. The CDR3 is 15 residues long. V lost 2 bases to trimming and J lost 0 bases, with 11 bases between them. CDR1 and CDR2 (germline): KGHSH, LQKENI. CDR3 sequence: CASSPNPDLSYEQYF. The CDR3 DNA reads as TGTGCCAGCTCACCAAATCCAGACCTCTCCTACGAGCAGTACTTC.

V usage is TRBV6-2 or TRBV6-3 and J usage is TRBJ2-5; 15 nucleotides match TRBD2. Germline loops: CDR1 MNHEY, CDR2 SVGEGT. CDR3 length equals 17 residues. With V trimmed by 5 bases and J by 3 bases, 7 bases remained unmatched. The CDR3 nucleotides read TGTGCCAGCAGTCCGCTCGGACTAGCGGGGGGGAAAGAGACCCAGTACTTC. This codes for CASSPLGLAGGKETQYF.

On this clone itself: The junction and the germline gene differ at one end; a read error may be behind it. The V gene is TRBV7-9, the J gene TRBJ1-4; possible D gene TRBD1, 5 bases. Germline loops: CDR1 SEHNR, CDR2 FQNEAQ (reference sequence). CDR3 length: 13 residues. CDR3 DNA: TGTGCCAGCACCTTAGGGGCAGGCGAAAAACTGTTTTTT. This sequence encodes CASTLGAGEKLFF. Full variable domain (outside the CDR3, taken from reference TRBV7-9 and TRBJ1-4): DTGVSQNPRHKITKRGQNVTFRCDPISEHNRLYWYRQTLGQGPEFLTYFQNEAQLEKSRLLSDRFSAERPKGSFSTLEIQRTEQGDSAMYLCASTLGAGEKLFFGSGTQLSVL.

In this sample, this clone turned up a few times. J is TRBJ2-1 and V is TRBV25-1, with 10 bases that match TRBD1. In germline, CDR1 is MGHDK, CDR2 SYGVNS. This CDR3 has 14 amino acids. With V trimmed by 6 bases and J by 8 bases, 7 bases remained unmatched. CDR3 nucleotides: TGTGCCAGCAGAGGACAGGGGGTATTCTATGAGCAGTTCTTC. Residues: CASRGQGVFYEQFF.

The V and J genes are TRBV4-2 and TRBJ2-5; D may correspond to TRBD1 or TRBD2 (5 bases each). Trimming took off 0 bases at V and 4 bases at J, with 15 bases between the two ends. Germline CDR1 LGHNA, CDR2 YNFKEQ. The CDR3 extends over 16 amino acids. The CDR3 nucleotides read TGTGCCAGCAGCCAAGATTGGGGTGGGACCGGAGAGACCCAGTACTTC. Translating gives CASSQDWGGTGETQYF.

This clone was seen just once. The V call is TRBV5-1, the J call TRBJ2-7, with TRBD1 matching over 9 bases. The length of the CDR3 is 14 residues. With 3 bases clipped from V and 3 bases from J, the junction kept 4 bases outside the gene matches. Germline V gene lookup returns CDR1 SGHRS and CDR2 YFSETQ. The DNA of the CDR3 is TGCGCCAGCAGCTGGACAGGGGAAAACTACGAGCAGTACTTC. The encoded protein is CASSWTGENYEQYF.

This clone was seen repeatedly, ten times or more. V and J are TRBV21-1 and TRBJ1-5. TRBV21-1 is a pseudogene locus. CDR3 length equals 14 residues. CDR3 coding DNA: TGTGCCAGCCCAGAGTCCCAGGCGGCGAAGCCCCAGCATTTT. It encodes CASPESQAAKPQHF.

This chain connects TRBV12-5 to TRBJ1-1; D not resolved. Trimming took off 1 base at V and 5 bases at J, with 14 bases between the two ends. The CDR3 contains 15 residues. Per germline, CDR1 LGHNT and CDR2 FRNRAP. The DNA for the CDR3 is TGTGCTAGTGGTTTGGAAACCCGACGGGTGACTGAAGCTTTCTTT. Amino acid sequence: CASGLETRRVTEAFF.

This clone came up once. CDR3 protein: CSVGGMATEAFF. DNA of the CDR3: TGCAGCGTTGGGGGGATGGCCACTGAAGCTTTCTTT. The chain recombines TRBV29-1 with TRBJ1-1, with a tentative D call TRBD1 (5 bases). CDR3 length: 12 amino acids. V lost 4 bases, J lost 4 bases, and 10 bases lay in between. Germline values: CDR1 SQVTM, CDR2 ANQGSEA.